The present TCR beta chain was sequenced within a study of blood T cell repertoires in COVID-19. At the level of the study: The cDNA or gDNA used as material had been derived from T cells, B-cell-depleted T cells, or PBMCs.

V was trimmed by 3 bases and J by 3 bases, leaving 9 bases between them. Germline CDR1 is KGHSH and CDR2 is LQKENI. There are 14 residues in the CDR3. As handled by the study authors: Counts of nucleated cells, estimated from reference gene primer amplification, were obtained. TCRdb keeps only in-frame clones here, not all; method: immunoSEQ multiplex PCR. Clonal size and the V and J genes are those of that table, whereas D and trimming came from the DNA. The sample lists approximately 280,000 clones, 85% seen once, with roughly 2.5% in the top ten. The sample was PBMCs or T cells enriched from blood (not recorded which). The source of this sequence is a woman in her forties or fifties who had recovered from COVID-19. The chain recombines TRBV18 with TRBJ2-1; TRBD1 might be the D (6 bases). The CDR3 sequence: CASSPVDSYNEQFF. In DNA form, the CDR3 reads TGTGCCAGCTCACCGGTGGACAGCTACAATGAGCAGTTCTTC.